The T cell receptor (beta chain) described here comes from a study of blood T cell repertoires in COVID-19. On the study more broadly: The origin of the acute and convalescent COVID-19 samples was the United States, Italy and Spain.

V lost 3 bases and J lost 2; bases outside the gene matches: 7. This CDR3 is 16 amino acids long. Germline-derived CDR1 and CDR2 are LNHDA and SQIVND (reference sequence). Assay: immunoSEQ multiplex PCR; the TCRdb copy retains only in-frame clones and omits some. The sample records 200,000 to 250,000 clones, over 60% being singletons. The rearrangement uses TRBV19 and TRBJ2-3; 8 bases agree with TRBD1. This TCR was recovered from a woman aged 65 to 85 with acute or convalescent COVID-19. The sequencing sample was made of peripheral blood. The DNA for the CDR3 is TGTGCCAGTAGTATGTTTGAGACAGGGGACACAGATACGCAGTATTTT. Its translation: CASSMFETGDTDTQYF.